These 9 T cell receptor beta chains were sequenced from one sample in a study of T cells in Graves' hyperthyroidism and ophthalmopathy. Amplified regions were TCR beta CDR3 sequences from RNA transcripts. An initial round of RT-PCR targeting the TCR CDR3 relied on the HTBI primer set. TCRdb used MiXCR to reprocess the multiplex PCR reads, holding one entry per CDR3 protein. Of a few hundred thousand distinct CDR3 sequences listed, just under 15% are singletons. Sequenced: blood. The source of these receptors is a woman aged 30 to 39 with Graves' hyperthyroidism.

This rearrangement joins TRBV19 to TRBJ1-5; D is perhaps TRBD1 (5 bases). The CDR3 is made up of 16 amino acids. CDR1 LNHDA and CDR2 SQIVND come from the germline V gene (reference sequence). V was shortened by 8 bases and J by 0 bases, with 17 bases between the two germline ends. CDR3 amino acids: CASFGGSRYSNQPQHF. The CDR3, as DNA: TGTGCCAGTTTTGGGGGGTCCCGATATAGCAATCAGCCCCAGCATTTT.

This clonotype was observed at least ten times. This sequence joins TRBV10-3 and TRBJ2-7, with 8 bases identical to TRBD1. The CDR3 is made up of 14 amino acids. Germline assignment: CDR1 ENHRY and CDR2 SYGVKD. V shed 6 bases, J shed 3 bases, and the junction held 7 bases outside the gene matches. The CDR3 DNA reads TGTGCCATCAGACCGGGACAGGAAAACTACGAGCAGTACTTC. Residues: CAIRPGQENYEQYF.

This clonotype appeared many times. The rearrangement uses TRBV6-1 and TRBJ2-3; possible D gene TRBD2, 5 bases. CDR1 MNHNS and CDR2 SASEGT come from the germline V gene. V shed 5 bases and J shed 7 bases, with 16 bases lying between them. The CDR3 sequence is 14 residues long. CDR3 nucleotides: TGTGCCAGCAGTCCCCGGGGTGCCGCTTATACGCAGTATTTT. Amino acids: CASSPRGAAYTQYF.

V usage is TRBV2 and J usage is TRBJ2-1; the D is unclear. The V end was cut by 4 bases, the J end by 12 bases, with 10 bases between. Germline CDR1 reads SNHLY; CDR2 reads FYNNEI. This CDR3 comprises 11 residues. CDR3 bases: TGTGCCAGCAGTGGTGTTAGTGGGCAGTTCTTC. This sequence encodes CASSGVSGQFF.

This clonotype has a count of ten or more. The chain joins TRBV5-1 to TRBJ2-1; 8 positions match TRBD2. This CDR3 comprises 13 residues. Looked up from germline, CDR1 is SGHRS and CDR2 is YFSETQ. V lost 4 bases and J lost 7; bases outside the gene matches: 4. The CDR3 is CASSKPSGNEQFF. The CDR3 DNA sequence: TGCGCCAGCAGCAAACCTAGCGGGAATGAGCAGTTCTTC.

This clonotype appeared a few times. The V call is TRBV7-9, the J call TRBJ1-4; D gene ambiguous. The CDR3 contains 14 residues. Deletions cut 6 bases from V and 5 bases from J, with 13 bases between. Germline loops: CDR1 SEHNR, CDR2 FQNEAQ (reference sequence). The CDR3 region has the DNA TGTGCCAGCAGATCAGGACGAGAGAATGAAAAACTGTTTTTT. Its translation is CASRSGRENEKLFF.

This clonotype has only a few counts. The chain employs TRBV20-1 and TRBJ2-1, with 13 bases fitting TRBD2. Losses at the gene ends were 3 bases for V and 6 bases for J; bases not matched to a gene: 5. The germline gives CDR1 DFQATT, CDR2 SNEGSKA (reference sequence). This CDR3 comprises 15 residues. Written as DNA, the CDR3 is TGCAGTGCTAGTACCGGGACTAGCGGGATCAATGAGCAGTTCTTC. As protein: CSASTGTSGINEQFF.

Points on this clonotype: One junction end does not reproduce the germline sequence, and a read error may be involved. The V gene is TRBV20-1, the J gene TRBJ1-6, with a weak D call TRBD1 (6 bases). The CDR3 covers 15 residues. The germline V gene has CDR1 DFQATT and CDR2 SNEGSKA (reference sequence). The CDR3 here is CSVAQGRSYNSPLRF. The DNA of the CDR3 is TGCAGTGTCGCACAGGGCCGGTCCTATAATTCACCCCTCCGCTTT.

This clonotype was seen many times. V and J are TRBV7-9 and TRBJ2-1; D gene unclear. Trimming took off 4 bases at V and 3 bases at J, with 10 bases between the two ends. Germline V gene data show CDR1 as SEHNR and CDR2 as FQNEAQ (reference sequence). The CDR3 sequence is 14 residues long. CDR3 residues: CASSSSPFYNEQFF. DNA of the CDR3: TGTGCCAGCAGCTCCTCGCCTTTCTACAATGAGCAGTTCTTC.